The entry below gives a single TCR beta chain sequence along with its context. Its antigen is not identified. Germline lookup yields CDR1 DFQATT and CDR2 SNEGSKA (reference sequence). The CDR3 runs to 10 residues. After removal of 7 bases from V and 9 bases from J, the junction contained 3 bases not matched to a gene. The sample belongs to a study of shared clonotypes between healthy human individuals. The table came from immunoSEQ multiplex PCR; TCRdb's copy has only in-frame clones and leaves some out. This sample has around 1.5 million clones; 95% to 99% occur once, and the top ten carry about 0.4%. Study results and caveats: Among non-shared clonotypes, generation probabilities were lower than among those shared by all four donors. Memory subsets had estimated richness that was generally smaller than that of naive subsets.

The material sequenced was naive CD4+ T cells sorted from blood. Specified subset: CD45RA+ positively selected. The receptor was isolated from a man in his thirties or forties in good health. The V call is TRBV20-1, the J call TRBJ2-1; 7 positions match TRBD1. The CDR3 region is CSVGGSEQFF. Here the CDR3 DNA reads TGCAGTGTAGGGGGCAGTGAGCAGTTCTTC.